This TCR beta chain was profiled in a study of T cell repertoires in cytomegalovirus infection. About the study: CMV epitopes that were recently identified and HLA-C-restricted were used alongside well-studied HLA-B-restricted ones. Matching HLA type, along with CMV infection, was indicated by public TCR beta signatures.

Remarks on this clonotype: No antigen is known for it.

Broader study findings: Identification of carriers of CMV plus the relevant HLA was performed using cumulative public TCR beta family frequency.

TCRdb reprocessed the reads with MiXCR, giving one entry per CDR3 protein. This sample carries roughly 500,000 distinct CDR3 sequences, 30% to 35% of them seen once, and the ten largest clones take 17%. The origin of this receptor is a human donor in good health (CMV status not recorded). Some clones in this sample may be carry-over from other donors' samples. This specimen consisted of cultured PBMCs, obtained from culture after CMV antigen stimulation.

CDR3 amino acids: CASSLVTGVAFF. The CDR3 nucleotides are TGTGCCAGCAGTTTAGTGACAGGGGTGGCTTTCTTT. The chain has TRBV12-3 or TRBV12-4 and TRBJ1-1; 8 nucleotides line up with TRBD1. This CDR3 contains 12 residues. The J segment lost 11 bases and the V segment lost 1 base, leaving 3 bases of the junction unmatched.